This T cell receptor (beta chain) was sequenced for a study of quantifying T cell responses using KT2 cells. Study-wide context: TCR alpha and beta constant-region primers primed reverse transcription of RNA. Overall study results and limits: KT2 clone alpha and beta sequence counts scaled linearly with input KT2 cell number.

This clonotype has at least ten counts. Its antigen is unidentified. The cDNA 3' end received a ligated oligonucleotide with a UMI. An equimolar mix of RC1.1 and RC1.2 primed the beta chain across TRBC1 and TRBC2. TCRdb independently ran MiXCR on the UMI-ligation and nested PCR reads; one entry per CDR3 protein. This sample has tens of thousands of distinct CDR3 sequences, with 7.3% found just once. Trimming pared 4 bases from V and 2 bases from J, leaving 8 bases between. This CDR3 has 13 residues. Germline V gene lookup returns CDR1 SNHLY and CDR2 FYNNEI. The origin of this receptor is a human donor. The sequencing sample was made of PBMCs spiked with cells of the T cell clone KT2. The V call is TRBV2, the J call TRBJ1-1; weak D call: TRBD1 (5 bases). CDR3 protein: CASSGRANTEAFF. The CDR3 DNA reads TGTGCCAGCAGTGGCAGGGCCAACACTGAAGCTTTCTTT. Supplemented by reference TRBV2 and TRBJ1-1, the full variable domain reads EPEVTQTPSHQVTQMGQEVILRCVPISNHLYFYWYRQILGQKVEFLVSFYNNEISEKSEIFDDQFSVERPDGSNFTLKIRSTKLEDSAMYFCASSGRANTEAFFGQGTRLTVV.